This T cell receptor (beta chain) stems from a study of blood T cell repertoires in COVID-19. Study in general: Italy, Spain and the United States were the sources of the convalescent and acute COVID-19 samples.

V lost 5 bases and J 3 bases, leaving 8 bases between the germline ends. The CDR3 consists of 11 residues. The germline V gene encodes CDR1 DFQATT and CDR2 SNEGSKA (reference sequence). Original processing methods: Estimation of nucleated cell counts was performed using reference gene primer amplification. Repertoires were generated with immunoSEQ multiplex PCR, while TCRdb's copy carries only in-frame clones and drops some. The V and J calls and clone size were taken over from that table, and D and trimming were inferred from the DNA. This table holds about 150,000 clones, around 74% found once. The chain carries TRBV20-1 and TRBJ2-7; D gene ambiguous. Sequencing input: peripheral blood. This TCR came from an elderly woman with acute or convalescent COVID-19. The CDR3 sequence is CSASDNYEQYF. The CDR3 nucleotides read TGCAGTGCTTCAGACAACTACGAGCAGTACTTC.